These 19 T cell receptor beta chains originate from one sample sequenced in a study of blood T cell repertoires in COVID-19. Clones were read by immunoSEQ multiplex PCR, and TCRdb kept only the in-frame ones, dropping some. The sample holds around 250,000 clones, about four fifths seen once. Sequencing was performed on peripheral blood. The receptors originated from a man aged 30 to 45 who had recovered from COVID-19.

The rearrangement uses TRBV19 and TRBJ2-2; D is possibly TRBD1 (6 bases). Germline V lookup: CDR1 LNHDA, CDR2 SQIVND (reference sequence). V shed 5 bases and J shed 2 bases, with 12 bases lying between them. The CDR3 is made up of 15 amino acids. In nucleotides, the CDR3 is TGTGCCAGTAGTTCCTGGACAGATAACACCGGGGAGCTGTTTTTT. This translates into CASSSWTDNTGELFF.

The gene calls are TRBV6-1 and TRBJ2-5; 8 bases line up with TRBD2. There are 17 residues in the CDR3. CDR1 is MNHNS and CDR2 is SASEGT in the germline V gene. Trimming cost V 5 bases and J 5 bases; bases outside gene matches: 16. As DNA, the CDR3 is TGTGCCAGCAGTAAAGTGACCGGGACTAGATTAGCGGAGACCCAGTACTTC. Protein product: CASSKVTGTRLAETQYF.

The V gene is TRBV7-6, the J gene TRBJ2-7; D is possibly TRBD2 (5 bases). The V gene's germline CDR1 is SGHVS and CDR2 FNYEAQ. Trimming pared 5 bases from V and 0 bases from J, leaving 8 bases between. The CDR3 runs to 13 residues. CDR3 residues: CASSVGSSYEQYF. The CDR3 nucleotides read TGTGCCAGCAGCGTAGGGAGCTCCTACGAGCAGTACTTC.

The chain combines TRBV29-1 with TRBJ2-2; 9 bases are a match to TRBD1. V lost 7 bases and J lost 4; bases outside the gene matches: 7. This CDR3 is built from 14 residues. Germline V gives CDR1 SQVTM, CDR2 ANQGSEA. The CDR3 is CSGRGDRVTGELFF. The CDR3 DNA follows: TGCAGCGGGAGGGGGGACAGGGTCACCGGGGAGCTGTTTTTT.

The chain carries TRBV6-5 and TRBJ1-5; weak D call: TRBD1 (6 bases). V shed 6 bases and J shed 4 bases, with 13 bases lying between them. Germline assignment: CDR1 MNHEY and CDR2 SVGAGI. CDR3 length equals 14 residues. The CDR3 loop reads CASSFGQPNQPQHF. Here the CDR3 DNA reads TGTGCCAGCAGCTTCGGACAGCCTAATCAGCCCCAGCATTTT.

The rearrangement links TRBV7-8 to TRBJ2-1; D ambiguous. Germline values: CDR1 SGHVS, CDR2 FQNEAQ. Trimming took off 5 bases at V and 9 bases at J, with 23 bases between the two ends. There are 16 residues in the CDR3. CDR3 in DNA: TGTGCCAGCAGCATCAACAGCCTTTCCTACCCCATTGAGCAGTTCTTC. Protein: CASSINSLSYPIEQFF.

The chain employs TRBV3-1 (or the pseudogene TRBV3-2) and TRBJ1-6, with D possibly TRBD1 on 5 matching bases. Germline V gene data show CDR1 as LGHDT and CDR2 as YNNKEL (reference sequence). The CDR3 spans 18 residues. V shed 0 bases and J shed 0 bases, with 12 bases lying between them. The CDR3 DNA reads as TGTGCCAGCAGCCAAGAAGGAACAGGCGACTCCTATAATTCACCCCTCCACTTT. Protein: CASSQEGTGDSYNSPLHF.

The rearrangement joins TRBV7-2 to TRBJ2-3; D gene unclear. This CDR3 is built from 15 residues. Trimming shortened V by 2 bases and J by 4 bases, and 13 bases separated the two germline ends. From germline, CDR1 is SGHTA and CDR2 FQGNSA. The CDR3 nucleotides are TGTGCCAGCAGCTTATCGATAGCAATCCCAGATACGCAGTATTTT. Its protein product is CASSLSIAIPDTQYF. Together with reference TRBV7-2 and TRBJ2-3, the CDR3 gives the full variable domain: GAGVSQSPSNKVTEKGKDVELRCDPISGHTALYWYRQSLGQGLEFLIYFQGNSAPDKSGLPSDRFSAERTGGSVSTLTIQRTQQEDSAVYLCASSLSIAIPDTQYFGPGTRLTVL.

Points on this clone: This CDR3 is also generated by other DNA sequences in the sample. This chain uses TRBV10-3 with TRBJ1-5; no clear D gene. CDR3 size: 14 residues. Between the trimmed V and J ends, which lost 2 bases and 2 bases, there was a span of 7 bases. Germline V lookup: CDR1 ENHRY, CDR2 SYGVKD. Written as DNA, the CDR3 is TGTGCCATCAGTGAGGGGCAGGGCAATCAGCCCCAGCATTTT. Translating it yields CAISEGQGNQPQHF.

V and J are TRBV18 and TRBJ2-1; tentative D call: TRBD1 (5 bases). The CDR3 has 16 residues. Trimming took off 5 bases at V and 7 bases at J, with 21 bases between the two ends. CDR1 and CDR2 from the germline V gene are KGHSH and LQKENI. This chain's CDR3 is CASSTQGLRNENEQFF. CDR3 nucleotides: TGTGCCAGCTCAACGCAGGGCCTAAGAAACGAAAATGAGCAGTTCTTC.

This chain uses TRBV2 with TRBJ1-5; TRBD1 matches 7 bases. The CDR3 spans 17 residues. V shed 3 bases and J 2 bases; nucleotides not matched to a gene: 10. The germline gives CDR1 SNHLY, CDR2 FYNNEI. The CDR3 spells CASSDPKTGAGNQPQHF. For the CDR3, the DNA is TGTGCCAGCAGTGACCCCAAAACAGGGGCGGGCAATCAGCCCCAGCATTTT.

V is TRBV12-3 or TRBV12-4 and J is TRBJ1-2; D is ambiguous. V lost 3 bases and J lost 6, with 11 bases in between. The CDR3 totals 13 residues. The DNA for the CDR3 is TGTGCCAGCAGTTTGACTGGATTTAATGGCTACACCTTC. It translates to CASSLTGFNGYTF.

The V call is TRBV3-1 (or the pseudogene TRBV3-2), the J call TRBJ2-5; D perhaps matches TRBD2 (5 bases). V was shortened by 6 bases and J by 7 bases, with 12 bases between the two germline ends. The CDR3 consists of 12 residues. Germline V lookup: CDR1 LGHDT, CDR2 YNNKEL (reference sequence). As DNA, the CDR3 is TGTGCCAGCAGAGAGAGGGTCGGGACCCAGTACTTC. Translating it yields CASRERVGTQYF.

This clone was seen a single time. This chain connects TRBV6-5 to TRBJ1-4; maybe TRBD1 (5 bases). Germline CDR1 reads MNHEY; CDR2 reads SVGAGI. Trimming took 6 bases from V and 7 from J, leaving 15 bases between them. This CDR3 region has 14 residues. The CDR3 loop is CASSSPGDFEKLFF. CDR3 nucleotide sequence: TGTGCCAGCAGCTCCCCGGGGGACTTTGAAAAACTGTTTTTT.

This chain joins TRBV5-5 and TRBJ2-2, with TRBD2 identical over 8 bases. This CDR3 has 16 amino acids. Looked up from germline, CDR1 is SGHKS and CDR2 is YYEKEE (reference sequence). J lost 5 bases, V lost 2 bases, and 8 bases had no gene match. CDR3: CASSFGTRSFTGELFF. The CDR3 DNA is TGTGCCAGCAGCTTCGGGACTAGATCCTTTACCGGGGAGCTGTTTTTT.

The rearrangement joins TRBV6-5 to TRBJ1-1; no definite D call. Germline-derived CDR1 and CDR2 are MNHEY and SVGAGI. V lost 7 bases, J lost 7 bases, and 7 bases lay in between. The CDR3 extends over 10 amino acids. CDR3 protein: CASNPGEAFF. CDR3 bases: TGTGCCAGCAATCCGGGTGAAGCTTTCTTT.

The chain carries TRBV18 and TRBJ2-5, with D tentatively TRBD1 (6 bases). The length of the CDR3 is 16 residues. Germline V gene sequence: CDR1 KGHSH, CDR2 LQKENI. V was shortened by 5 bases and J by 6 bases, with 22 bases between the two germline ends. This chain's CDR3 is CASSNDRNVGQQTQYF. CDR3 bases: TGTGCCAGCTCAAACGACAGGAACGTAGGACAACAGACCCAGTACTTC.

The chain is built from TRBV7-5 and TRBJ2-5; TRBD1 is the table's D call and was not checked against the DNA. TRBV7-5 is a pseudogene segment. The CDR3 runs to 17 residues. In DNA form, the CDR3 reads TGTGTCAGAAGCTTAGAGATCGACAGGGAGATTCAAGAGACCCAGTACTTC. It encodes CVRSLEIDREIQETQYF.

This clone appeared once. The chain has TRBV19 and TRBJ2-7, with a tentative D call TRBD1 (5 bases). Trimming cost V 3 bases and J 2 bases, with 11 bases left between them. This CDR3 is 14 amino acids long. The germline V gene encodes CDR1 LNHDA and CDR2 SQIVND (reference sequence). The CDR3 coding sequence is TGTGCCAGTAGTATTTGGGGCGGAGCCTACGAGCAGTACTTC. Translated: CASSIWGGAYEQYF.